The 22 T cell receptor beta chains in this list originate from one sample, sequenced in a study of Ad26.COV2.S vaccination and SARS-CoV-2 variants. The treatment: some 20 received Ad26.COV2.S at low or high dose, single or two shots; a few received placebo; per-sample allocation not given. Collection of the samples took place on day 63 after the first injection of vaccine or placebo. Some clones are missing from TCRdb's copy, which holds only in-frame ones; the method was immunoSEQ multiplex PCR. The data show about 440,000 clones, 90% seen once. The sample in question was peripheral blood, obtained in a trial of Ad26.COV2.S vaccine versus placebo. The receptors were sampled from a person aged 18-60 years who received the Ad26.COV2.S COVID-19 vaccine or a placebo.

For the CDR3, the DNA is TGTGCCAGCGGGAGTAACAGCCCCTACGAGCAGTACTTC. Translating gives CASGSNSPYEQYF. This chain joins TRBV7-9 and TRBJ2-7, with D possibly matching TRBD2 (5 bases). Trimming removed 8 bases at V and 2 bases at J, with 13 bases between. This CDR3 contains 13 residues. From germline, CDR1 is SEHNR and CDR2 FQNEAQ (reference sequence).

With regard to this clone: This CDR3 is also generated by other DNA sequences in the sample. The genes are TRBV29-1 and TRBJ2-7, with 8 positions matching TRBD1. From germline, CDR1 is SQVTM and CDR2 ANQGSEA. With 6 bases clipped from V and 4 bases from J, the junction kept 8 bases outside the gene matches. The CDR3 is made up of 13 amino acids. The DNA for the CDR3 is TGCAGCGTCGGACAGGGAATGGCTTACGAGCAGTACTTC. Translation: CSVGQGMAYEQYF.

The genes are TRBV7-3 and TRBJ1-5, with D hard to call. Trimming stripped 5 bases from V and 0 bases from J, with 5 bases between. Germline CDR1 is SGHTA and CDR2 is FQGTGA. This CDR3 comprises 13 residues. This CDR3 reads CASSLTSNQPQHF. DNA of the CDR3: TGTGCCAGCAGCCTTACTAGCAATCAGCCCCAGCATTTT.

The gene calls are TRBV11-1 and TRBJ1-1, with 9 bases aligning to TRBD1. The germline CDR1 and CDR2 sequences are SGHAT and FQDESV (reference sequence). V shed 3 bases, J shed 5 bases, and the junction held 10 bases outside the gene matches. The CDR3 consists of 16 residues. The CDR3, as DNA: TGTGCCAGCAGCTTTTTCGGGACAGGGACGATTACTGAAGCTTTCTTT. Protein product: CASSFFGTGTITEAFF.

The chain carries TRBV18 and TRBJ1-1, with D possibly being TRBD1 (6 bases). The CDR3 contains 13 residues. With 6 bases removed from V and 1 base from J, the gap between germline ends came to 9 bases. Germline V lookup: CDR1 KGHSH, CDR2 LQKENI. Here the CDR3 reads CASSTGKNTEAFF. DNA of the CDR3: TGTGCCAGCTCTACAGGGAAGAACACTGAAGCTTTCTTT.

The chain couples TRBV7-2 to TRBJ2-7; 8 bases agree with TRBD1. Germline CDR1 reads SGHTA; CDR2 reads FQGNSA. The CDR3 covers 12 residues. Unmatched junction bases numbered 4, after V lost 4 bases and J lost 8 bases. Here the CDR3 reads CASSSDRAKQYF. The CDR3 region has the DNA TGTGCCAGCAGCTCGGACAGGGCCAAGCAGTACTTC.

The gene calls are TRBV2 and TRBJ2-5, with D possibly being TRBD1 (6 bases). Germline CDR1 is SNHLY and CDR2 is FYNNEI. This CDR3 is built from 14 residues. The ends were cut back, 5 bases at V and 4 bases at J, with 14 bases in the middle. This CDR3 reads CASSQTGSSETQYF. In DNA form, the CDR3 reads TGTGCCAGCAGTCAAACAGGGAGTTCAGAGACCCAGTACTTC.

In its sample, this clone was seen a few times. The rearrangement joins TRBV4-2 to TRBJ1-1, with a weak D call TRBD1 (5 bases). This CDR3 region has 14 residues. Germline CDR1 reads LGHNA; CDR2 reads YNFKEQ. V gave up 4 bases and J gave up 1 base, with 10 bases separating them. CDR3 DNA sequence: TGTGCCAGCAGCCCCGGAACAGGGAACACTGAAGCTTTCTTT. This sequence encodes CASSPGTGNTEAFF.

In its sample, this clone was seen once. J is TRBJ2-7 and V is TRBV6-2 or TRBV6-3; 8 nucleotides line up with TRBD2. V trimming: 5 bases; J trimming: 2 bases; junction bases outside the gene matches: 8. The CDR3 consists of 15 residues. In germline, CDR1 is MNHEY, CDR2 SVGEGT. The CDR3 DNA reads as TGTGCCAGCAGTCCCACTAGCGGAAAAACCTACGAGCAGTACTTC. Protein: CASSPTSGKTYEQYF.

V gene TRBV28 combines with J gene TRBJ2-7, with 7 bases that match TRBD1. The CDR3 has 14 residues. Germline V lookup: CDR1 MDHEN, CDR2 SYDVKM. The V segment lost 5 bases and the J segment 2 bases; nucleotides outside the gene matches: 6. Here the CDR3 DNA reads TGTGCCAGCAGTCCAACCAGGGGGACCTACGAGCAGTACTTC. Its translation: CASSPTRGTYEQYF.

The chain combines TRBV24-1 with TRBJ2-3, with 11 bases that match TRBD1. V lost 5 bases to trimming and J lost 4 bases; unmatched junction nucleotides: 1. The CDR3 runs 14 residues. Germline values: CDR1 KGHDR, CDR2 SFDVKD. CDR3 sequence: CATSGGQGADTQYF. The CDR3, as DNA: TGTGCCACCAGTGGGGGACAGGGGGCAGATACGCAGTATTTT.

This rearrangement joins TRBV27 to TRBJ2-7, with 9 bases fitting TRBD1. The CDR3 spans 15 residues. V lost 5 bases, J lost 1 base, and 6 bases stayed unmatched. Germline-derived CDR1 and CDR2 are MNHEY and SMNVEV (reference sequence). The CDR3 DNA is TGTGCCAGCAGTATGGACAGGGGTCAATCCTACGAGCAGTACTTC. This translates into CASSMDRGQSYEQYF.

This clone showed up just once. V gene TRBV6-5 combines with J gene TRBJ1-1, with D maybe TRBD1 (5 bases). Trimming took 10 bases from V and 6 from J, leaving 24 bases between them. CDR1 and CDR2 (germline): MNHEY, SVGAGI. The CDR3 is 15 amino acids. The CDR3 sequence: CATHFTNGGEAEAFF. CDR3 sequence (DNA): TGTGCCACCCACTTCACGAACGGGGGTGAGGCTGAAGCTTTCTTT.

In DNA form, the CDR3 reads TGCAGCGCCTCTCCAGGGGGCCCCTCCACAGATACGCAGTATTTT. It specifies CSASPGGPSTDTQYF. The chain has TRBV29-1 and TRBJ2-3; 8 positions match TRBD1. This CDR3 is built from 15 residues. Trimming at V came to 7 bases and at J to 2 bases, leaving 11 bases not matched to a gene. Germline V gene lookup returns CDR1 SQVTM and CDR2 ANQGSEA.

This chain links TRBV5-6 with TRBJ2-3, with D perhaps TRBD1 (5 bases). The CDR3 spans 18 residues. Per the germline V gene, CDR1 is SGHDT and CDR2 is YYEEEE. The V end lost 2 bases, the J end lost 0 bases, and 19 bases lay between the germline ends. The CDR3 coding sequence is TGTGCCAGCAGCTTAACTTGGACACGTTTCTCTAGCACAGATACGCAGTATTTT. It codes for CASSLTWTRFSSTDTQYF.

This rearrangement joins TRBV7-2 to TRBJ2-2, with 10 bases aligning to TRBD1. Germline V lookup: CDR1 SGHTA, CDR2 FQGNSA. CDR3 size: 15 residues. V trimming: 4 bases; J trimming: 5 bases; junction bases outside the gene matches: 4. The CDR3 bases are TGTGCCAGCAGCTCAGACAGGGGGCATACCGGGGAGCTGTTTTTT. It codes for CASSSDRGHTGELFF.

CDR3 DNA: TGTGCCTGGAGTGTACTAGATACGCAGTATTTT. The encoded protein is CAWSVLDTQYF. The chain combines TRBV30 with TRBJ2-3; D unclear. Germline lookup yields CDR1 GTSNPN and CDR2 SVGIG (reference sequence). The CDR3 extends over 11 amino acids. The germline V and J ends were trimmed by 0 bases and 5 bases, with 3 bases remaining between them. The variable domain in full, completed from reference TRBV30 and TRBJ2-3, reads SQTIHQWPATLVQPVGSPLSLECTVEGTSNPNLYWYRQAAGRGLQLLFYSVGIGQISSEVPQNLSASRPQDRQFILSSKKLLLSDSGFYLCAWSVLDTQYFGPGTRLTVL.

The chain employs TRBV5-1 and TRBJ2-7; 7 nucleotides line up with TRBD1. This CDR3 spans 14 amino acids. V dropped 4 bases and J dropped 1; count of bases not matched to a gene: 5. From germline, CDR1 is SGHRS and CDR2 YFSETQ. The CDR3 region has the DNA TGCGCCAGCAGCGCCCCGACAGGGTCCTACGAGCAGTACTTC. Its protein is CASSAPTGSYEQYF.

The chain joins TRBV7-9 to TRBJ2-7; D is perhaps TRBD1 (6 bases). Germline lookup yields CDR1 SEHNR and CDR2 FQNEAQ (reference sequence). CDR3 length equals 15 residues. The V end was cut by 5 bases, the J end by 0 bases, with 14 bases between. The CDR3 loop is CASSLTGVFSYEQYF. In DNA form, the CDR3 reads TGTGCCAGCAGCCTGACAGGAGTTTTCTCCTACGAGCAGTACTTC.

This rearrangement joins TRBV7-3 to TRBJ2-3, with 14 bases fitting TRBD2. This CDR3 spans 17 amino acids. Germline V CDR1 and CDR2: SGHTA, FQGTGA. With V trimmed by 5 bases and J by 2 bases, 6 bases remained unmatched. The CDR3 is CASSQGTSGSNTDTQYF. The DNA for the CDR3 is TGTGCCAGCAGCCAAGGGACTAGCGGGAGTAACACAGATACGCAGTATTTT.

This chain uses TRBV6-2 or TRBV6-3 with TRBJ2-7; D is unresolved. Germline loops: CDR1 MNHEY, CDR2 SVGEGT. The V gene lost 2 bases and the J gene lost 3 bases, with 5 bases spanning the gap. The CDR3 covers 12 residues. The CDR3 coding sequence is TGTGCCAGCAGTTACGGGCACTACGAGCAGTACTTC. Its protein is CASSYGHYEQYF.

CDR3 DNA sequence: TGTGCCAGCATCCCCGGGTGGGGGTCCAATCAGCCCCAGCATTTT. Translating it yields CASIPGWGSNQPQHF. The chain joins TRBV28 to TRBJ1-5; TRBD1 might be the D (5 bases). The germline CDR1 and CDR2 sequences are MDHEN and SYDVKM. There are 15 residues in the CDR3. V was trimmed by 7 bases and J by 3 bases, leaving 16 bases between them. The full variable domain, its missing parts supplied by reference TRBV28 and TRBJ1-5, is DVKVTQSSRYLVKRTGEKVFLECVQDMDHENMFWYRQDPGLGLRLIYFSYDVKMKEKGDIPEGYSVSREKKERFSLILESASTNQTSMYLCASIPGWGSNQPQHFGDGTRLSIL.